The rows below give T cell receptor beta chains drawn from one sample of a study of T-cell memory formation after mild COVID-19. Using its own MiXCR run on the 5' RACE reads, TCRdb lists one record per CDR3 protein. Of about 16,000 distinct CDR3 sequences in the sample, 23% are singletons; the top ten hold more than 55%. What was sequenced was PBMCs or a T cell subset sorted from them (not recorded which). The receptors come from a man in his late teens or twenties who had mild COVID-19 (a few samples of this study predate the infection). Cell type and time point are not known. The CDR3 runs from the conserved cysteine through the conserved F or W. D genes are given only for firm matches. The size entry is marked missing in some rows and otherwise reads once, few, many or a size class.

CDR3	DNA	size	J	V	D
CSVALSGTENSPLHF	TGCAGCGTCGCCCTATCCGGGACAGAGAATTCACCCCTCCACTTT	NA	TRBJ1-6	TRBV29-1	TRBD1
CATSGQGNTEAFF	TGTGCCACCAGCGGACAGGGGAACACTGAAGCTTTCTTT	NA	TRBJ1-1	TRBV24-1	TRBD1
CASSQGLDADTQYF	TGTGCCAGCAGCCAGGGACTAGACGCAGATACGCAGTATTTT	NA	TRBJ2-3	TRBV5-4	TRBD2
CASSLGTDEQYF	TGCGCCAGCAGCTTGGGTACGGACGAGCAGTACTTC	few	TRBJ2-7	TRBV5-1	NA
CATWTGARNQPQHF	TGTGCCACTTGGACAGGGGCAAGAAATCAGCCCCAGCATTTT	many	TRBJ1-5	TRBV27	TRBD1
CASSLRTGEQYF	TGTGCCAGCAGTTTGCGGACAGGGGAGCAGTACTTC	NA	TRBJ2-7	TRBV12-3/TRBV12-4	TRBD1
CASSVGWGAFEETQYF	TGTGCCAGCAGCGTAGGCTGGGGGGCCTTCGAAGAGACCCAGTACTTC	many	TRBJ2-5	TRBV9	NA
CASSLAGLGGLSPQHF	TGTGCCAGCAGCTTAGCTGGTCTCGGCGGACTCTCGCCCCAGCATTTT	many	TRBJ1-5	TRBV7-6	NA
CASSRLETQYF	TGTGCCAGCAGTCGACTAGAGACCCAGTACTTC	few	TRBJ2-5	TRBV3-1	NA
CASSQDRHNEQFF	TGTGCCAGCAGCCAAGATCGCCACAATGAGCAGTTCTTC	NA	TRBJ2-1	TRBV3-1	NA
CSVESGAHFNTEAFF	TGCAGCGTTGAAAGCGGAGCGCACTTCAACACTGAAGCTTTCTTT	few	TRBJ1-1	TRBV29-1	NA
CASSEGQHMEQYF	TGCGCCAGCAGCGAGGGACAACACATGGAGCAGTACTTC	NA	TRBJ2-7	TRBV5-1	NA
CASSLSPGPLDEQYF	TGTGCCAGCAGTTTATCGCCAGGCCCCCTAGATGAGCAGTACTTC	NA	TRBJ2-7	TRBV27	NA
CASSRSGPGTGELFF	TGTGCCAGCAGCCGTTCGGGGCCGGGCACCGGGGAGCTGTTTTTT	NA	TRBJ2-2	TRBV7-9	NA
CASSPSGQGPSYEQYF	TGTGCCAGCAGCCCATCGGGACAGGGGCCTTCCTACGAGCAGTACTTC	many	TRBJ2-7	TRBV13	TRBD1
CASSQENADGGYTF	TGTGCCAGCAGCCAAGAGAACGCGGACGGTGGCTACACCTTC	many	TRBJ1-2	TRBV4-2	NA
CASRLGTNEQFF	TGCGCCAGCAGACTCGGGACCAATGAGCAGTTCTTC	NA	TRBJ2-1	TRBV4-1	NA
CASSYGEASGEQYF	TGTGCCAGCAGTTACGGCGAGGCATCGGGAGAGCAGTACTTC	many	TRBJ2-7	TRBV6-5	NA
CASSSQITEAFF	TGTGCCAGCAGCTCTCAGATCACTGAAGCTTTCTTT	few	TRBJ1-1	TRBV7-9	NA
CATGQGPYEQYF	TGTGCCACCGGACAGGGCCCCTACGAGCAGTACTTC	NA	TRBJ2-7	TRBV18	TRBD1
CASSVGSPSYEQYF	TGTGCCAGCAGCGTAGGGTCCCCCTCCTACGAGCAGTACTTC	many	TRBJ2-7	TRBV9	NA
CASSLGFYNEQFF	TGTGCCAGCAGTTTAGGTTTCTACAATGAGCAGTTCTTC	NA	TRBJ2-1	TRBV12-3/TRBV12-4	NA
CASSLKRSSYEQYF	TGTGCCAGCAGCTTAAAGCGTTCCTCCTACGAGCAGTACTTC	many	TRBJ2-7	TRBV7-2	NA
CASSLERSVPDLHHYGYTF	TGTGCCAGCAGTTTAGAGAGGAGTGTTCCTGACCTACATCACTATGGCTACACCTTC	many	TRBJ1-2	TRBV12-3/TRBV12-4	NA
CASSGRGRTDTQYF	TGTGCCAGCAGTGGCAGGGGGCGGACAGATACGCAGTATTTT	many	TRBJ2-3	TRBV6-1	TRBD1
CASSSWTVDQPQHF	TGTGCCAGCAGTTCGTGGACAGTCGATCAGCCCCAGCATTTT	many	TRBJ1-5	TRBV6-2/TRBV6-3	NA
CASRQNTGELFF	TGTGCCAGCAGACAGAACACCGGGGAGCTGTTTTTT	many	TRBJ2-2	TRBV11-1	NA